This T cell receptor (beta chain) was profiled in a study of cytomegalovirus exposure and HLA in healthy donors. Study context: Counted in an early data release were about 85 million unique TCRs from HLA-typed donors.

Both 60 Vbeta primers and 13 Jbeta primers went into the PCR. Profiling relied on immunoSEQ multiplex PCR, and the TCRdb table lists in-frame clones only, not all of them. Of 130,000 or so clones listed, more than 75% were seen once; the top ten hold 1.1%. In regard to this clone: Its antigen remains unknown.

Trimming at V came to 0 bases and at J to 4 bases, leaving 14 bases not matched to a gene. The CDR3 has 19 amino acids. Germline lookup yields CDR1 SGHVS and CDR2 FNYEAQ. Study observations and caveats: Later on, an analysis found that several of the most significant clusters appeared to be linked to common viral pathogens, which included parvovirus B19.

The chain combines TRBV7-6 with TRBJ2-5; 10 bases are a match to TRBD2. The sample was PBMCs. The clonotype was recovered from a male donor in good health and CMV-seronegative. The CDR3 nucleotides are TGTGCCAGCAGCTTAGCACTAGCGGGGCCGGCCGAATTCCGAGAGACCCAGTACTTC. Its protein is CASSLALAGPAEFRETQYF.